The 16 T cell receptor beta chains below all came from one sample that was sequenced in a study of technical replicates of blood from a handful of donors. Clones were sequenced by immunoSEQ multiplex PCR, and TCRdb holds only the in-frame ones, with some missing. The data contain 100,000 or so clones, 90% to 97% of them singletons. The specimen sequenced was T cells isolated from PBMCs. These TCRs come from a human donor in good health.

V and J are TRBV7-8 and TRBJ1-2; no reliable D call. V gave up 5 bases and J gave up 2 bases, with 9 bases separating them. CDR3 size: 13 residues. CDR1 is SGHVS, CDR2 FQNEAQ, per germline. The CDR3 region is CASSQDKNYGYTF. The CDR3 DNA reads TGTGCCAGCAGCCAAGACAAAAACTATGGCTACACCTTC. Combining the CDR3 with reference TRBV7-8 and TRBJ1-2 gives the whole variable domain GAGVSQSPRYKVAKRGQDVALRCDPISGHVSLFWYQQALGQGPEFLTYFQNEAQLDKSGLPSDRFFAERPEGSVSTLKIQRTQQEDSAVYLCASSQDKNYGYTFGSGTRLTVV.

A remark on this clone: Additional DNA sequences in this sample encode the identical CDR3. The V gene is TRBV5-1, the J gene TRBJ2-3; D is uncertain. The germline V gene encodes CDR1 SGHRS and CDR2 YFSETQ. CDR3 length: 14 residues. V was trimmed by 0 bases and J by 3 bases, leaving 8 bases between them. CDR3 nucleotide sequence: TGCGCCAGCAGCTTGGGGCAGATTACAGATACGCAGTATTTT. Protein: CASSLGQITDTQYF.

The V call is TRBV7-8, the J call TRBJ2-1, with 7 bases aligning to TRBD2. The CDR3 extends over 12 amino acids. From germline, CDR1 is SGHVS and CDR2 FQNEAQ. With 8 bases clipped from V and 8 bases from J, the junction kept 6 bases outside the gene matches. The CDR3 protein is CASPGSGDEQFF. The CDR3 DNA reads TGTGCCAGCCCTGGGAGCGGGGATGAGCAGTTCTTC.

The chain carries TRBV11-2 and TRBJ2-7; D perhaps matches TRBD2 (5 bases). V was shortened by 3 bases and J by 2 bases, with 8 bases between the two germline ends. This CDR3 contains 13 residues. Germline V gene lookup returns CDR1 SGHAT and CDR2 FQNNGV. The chain's CDR3 is CASSFGVPYEQYF. In DNA, the CDR3 is TGTGCCAGCAGCTTCGGGGTCCCCTACGAGCAGTACTTC.

About this clone itself: The same CDR3 arises from other DNA sequences in this sample as well. J is TRBJ2-7 and V is TRBV29-1; 7 bases are shared with TRBD2. Germline values: CDR1 SQVTM, CDR2 ANQGSEA. This CDR3 has 13 amino acids. Germline trimming cut 3 bases from V and 1 base from J; bases unmatched to any gene: 3. CDR3 protein: CSVEDGRSYEQYF. In nucleotides, the CDR3 is TGCAGCGTTGAGGACGGGAGGTCCTACGAGCAGTACTTC.

The chain is built from TRBV28 and TRBJ2-1, with D hard to call. Trimming left V 4 bases short and J 0 bases short, with 13 bases between. Germline V CDR1 and CDR2: MDHEN, SYDVKM. CDR3 length: 16 residues. The CDR3 DNA sequence: TGTGCCAGCAGTTCTAAGCGTATAAGCTCCTACAATGAGCAGTTCTTC. Its protein is CASSSKRISSYNEQFF.

The chain combines TRBV7-2 with TRBJ1-2, with 8 bases that match TRBD1. CDR3 size: 14 residues. CDR1 is SGHTA and CDR2 is FQGNSA in the germline V gene. Unmatched junction bases numbered 6, after V lost 3 bases and J lost 6 bases. The CDR3 sequence is CASSFTGGRNGYTF. The CDR3 coding sequence is TGTGCCAGCAGCTTTACAGGGGGTAGGAATGGCTACACCTTC.

The CDR3 loop reads CASRLTSGSMETQYF. Written as DNA, the CDR3 is TGCGCCAGCAGGCTGACTAGCGGGAGTATGGAGACCCAGTACTTC. This chain uses TRBV5-1 with TRBJ2-5; 12 bases map to TRBD2. Trimming cost V 5 bases and J 5 bases; bases outside gene matches: 7. Per germline, CDR1 SGHRS and CDR2 YFSETQ. The CDR3 has 15 residues.

V is TRBV5-6 and J is TRBJ2-5, with D perhaps matching TRBD1 (5 bases). The CDR3 covers 13 residues. Germline CDR1 is SGHDT and CDR2 is YYEEEE. Trimming removed 1 base from V and 3 bases from J, with 7 bases in between. The CDR3 nucleotides read TGTGCCAGCAGCTTGCCAGGGAAAGAGACCCAGTACTTC. It specifies CASSLPGKETQYF.

The chain carries TRBV9 and TRBJ2-5; 9 bases map to TRBD2. V shed 2 bases and J 6 bases; nucleotides not matched to a gene: 11. Germline-derived CDR1 and CDR2 are SGDLS and YYNGEE. The CDR3 is made up of 16 amino acids. The CDR3 DNA reads TGTGCCAGCAGCGTGGGTAGCGGGAGTACAAAAAAGACCCAGTACTTC. It encodes CASSVGSGSTKKTQYF.

The chain carries TRBV27 and TRBJ1-3; D is ambiguous. The germline V gene encodes CDR1 MNHEY and CDR2 SMNVEV (reference sequence). Trimming removed 2 bases from V and 4 bases from J, with 9 bases in between. CDR3 length equals 14 residues. The chain's CDR3 is CASSLAGSGNTIYF. CDR3 coding DNA: TGTGCCAGCAGTTTAGCGGGGTCGGGAAACACCATATATTTT.

This chain uses TRBV19 with TRBJ1-4; tentatively, D is TRBD1 (6 bases). Germline values: CDR1 LNHDA, CDR2 SQIVND (reference sequence). This CDR3 is built from 17 residues. The ends were cut back, 3 bases at V and 7 bases at J, with 21 bases in the middle. The CDR3 sequence is CASSIPPGEGGSEKLFF. The CDR3, as DNA: TGTGCCAGTAGTATCCCCCCGGGTGAGGGGGGGAGTGAAAAACTGTTTTTT.

The V and J genes are TRBV4-2 and TRBJ2-3, with D possibly TRBD2 on 5 matching bases. Trimming pared 0 bases from V and 0 bases from J, leaving 13 bases between. In germline, CDR1 is LGHNA, CDR2 YNFKEQ. This CDR3 is 17 amino acids long. CDR3 loop: CASSQDLPGSSTDTQYF. The CDR3 DNA sequence: TGTGCCAGCAGCCAAGATCTGCCGGGATCTAGCACAGATACGCAGTATTTT.

The rearrangement links TRBV6-5 to TRBJ1-1, with D possibly being TRBD1 (6 bases). V lost 6 bases and J lost 7, with 21 bases in between. This CDR3 is built from 15 residues. Germline V gene sequence: CDR1 MNHEY, CDR2 SVGAGI. The CDR3 is CASRTGTRTPREAFF. CDR3 sequence (DNA): TGTGCCAGCAGAACCGGGACAAGGACCCCACGTGAAGCTTTCTTT.

The chain joins TRBV27 to TRBJ2-3; 11 nucleotides match TRBD1. The junction had 5 bases not matched to a gene; V was cut back by 1 base and J by 5 bases. CDR3 size: 16 residues. Germline values: CDR1 MNHEY, CDR2 SMNVEV (reference sequence). Here the CDR3 reads CASSLLGTGGRDTQYF. The CDR3 region has the DNA TGTGCCAGCAGTTTATTAGGGACAGGGGGGAGAGATACGCAGTATTTT.

The chain joins TRBV27 to TRBJ1-5; 7 bases are a match to TRBD1. CDR1 MNHEY and CDR2 SMNVEV come from the germline V gene (reference sequence). J lost 2 bases, V lost 2 bases, and 0 bases had no gene match. The CDR3 runs 14 residues. Here the CDR3 DNA reads TGTGCCAGCAGTTTAGGGACAGGCAATCAGCCCCAGCATTTT. Translated: CASSLGTGNQPQHF.